This is a list of T cell receptor beta chains from one sample in a study of blood T cell repertoires in COVID-19. Measured with immunoSEQ multiplex PCR; TCRdb has only the in-frame clones, and not every one. Among roughly 340,000 clones listed, 89% were seen once. What was sequenced was peripheral blood. The origin of the receptors is a woman in her twenties or thirties with COVID-19, enrolled during active disease. Both conserved end residues are part of each CDR3. A D gene is named only where the DNA matches it firmly. Not every row has a clone size; where given, it reads once, few, many or a size class.

D,J,length,V,size,DNA,CDR3
-,TRBJ2-7,15,TRBV19,-,TGTGCCAGTAGTATGGGGGACACCCCGCACTACGAGCAGTACTTC,CASSMGDTPHYEQYF
-,TRBJ1-1,13,TRBV2,many,TGTGCCAGCAGTGCGGGAGAGGAGGCTGAAGCTTTCTTT,CASSAGEEAEAFF
-,TRBJ2-6,15,TRBV11-1,-,TGTGCCAGCAGCTTAAGGGGTTCTGGGGCCAACGTCCTGACTTTC,CASSLRGSGANVLTF
TRBD2,TRBJ2-7,15,TRBV2,-,TGTGCCAGCACCCGACTAGCGGGGGGTACCTACGAGCAGTACTTC,CASTRLAGGTYEQYF
TRBD2,TRBJ2-1,15,TRBV5-1,-,TGCGCCAGCAGCTTGCGTGGCGGGAGGGGAAATGAGCAGTTCTTC,CASSLRGGRGNEQFF
TRBD1,TRBJ1-2,15,TRBV5-4,-,TGTGCCAGCAGCCCAGGGGGCGCGGATAACTATGGCTACACCTTC,CASSPGGADNYGYTF
TRBD1,TRBJ1-2,15,TRBV10-3,-,TGTGCCATCAGTCCGGTGGACAGGGGGAATGACGGCTACACCTTC,CAISPVDRGNDGYTF
-,TRBJ1-2,14,TRBV3-1/TRBV3-2,-,TGTGCCAGCAGCCAAGATCGATGGGCCTATGGCTACACCTTC,CASSQDRWAYGYTF
TRBD1,TRBJ1-2,13,TRBV24-1,few,TGTGCCACCCGGGGACAGGGGAACTATGGCTACACCTTC,CATRGQGNYGYTF
TRBD1,TRBJ2-2,16,TRBV18,once,TGTGCCAGCTCACCCAACACAGGGGGTAACACCGGGGAGCTGTTTTTT,CASSPNTGGNTGELFF
-,TRBJ1-2,13,TRBV14,-,TGTGCCAGCAGCCAAGATCTACAGTATGGCTACACCTTC,CASSQDLQYGYTF
-,TRBJ2-1,14,TRBV6-2/TRBV6-3,-,TGTGCCAGCAGTTACTCGTCCGGGATAAGTGAGCAGTTCTTC,CASSYSSGISEQFF
-,TRBJ2-1,13,TRBV6-5,-,TGTGCCTCGAGGGCAGGGGCTTACAATGAGCAGTTCTTC,CASRAGAYNEQFF
-,TRBJ1-6,16,TRBV18,-,TGTGCCAGCTCACCCAGGGGATACTCCTATAATTCACCCCTCCACTTT,CASSPRGYSYNSPLHF
TRBD1,TRBJ1-6,12,TRBV19,few,TGTGCCAGTAGACAGGGGGCTTCACCCCTCCACTTT,CASRQGASPLHF
TRBD2,TRBJ2-7,16,TRBV11-2,once,TGTGCCAGCAGCTTATATAGCGGGGGGCCTTCCTACGAGCAGTACTTC,CASSLYSGGPSYEQYF
-,TRBJ1-5,17,TRBV4-3,few,TGCGCCAGCAGCCAAGATTGGCCTGGGCAGCCGAATCAGCCCCAGCATTTT,CASSQDWPGQPNQPQHF
-,TRBJ1-5,16,TRBV6-2/TRBV6-3,-,TGTGCCAGCAGTCTGTCCCCGGTGTATAGCAATCAGCCCCAGCATTTT,CASSLSPVYSNQPQHF